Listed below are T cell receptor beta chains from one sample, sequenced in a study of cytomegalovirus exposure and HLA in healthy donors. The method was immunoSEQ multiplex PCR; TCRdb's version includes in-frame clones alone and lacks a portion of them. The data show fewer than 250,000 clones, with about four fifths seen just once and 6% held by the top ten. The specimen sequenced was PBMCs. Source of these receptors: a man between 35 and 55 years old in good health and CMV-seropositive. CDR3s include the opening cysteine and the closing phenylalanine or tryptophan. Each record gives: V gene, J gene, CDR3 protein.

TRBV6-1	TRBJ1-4	CASRLTGVNEKLFF
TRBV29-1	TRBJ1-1	CSVPGREAFF
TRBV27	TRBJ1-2	CASSSSGSGNYGYTF
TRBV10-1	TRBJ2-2	CASTREVDTGELFF
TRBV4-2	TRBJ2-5	CASSQDGGGTSGTPQETQYF
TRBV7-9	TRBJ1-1	CASSRQGNTEAFF
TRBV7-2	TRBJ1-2	CASSLPDTEIATGGYTF
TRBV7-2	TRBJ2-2	CASSPPANTGELFF
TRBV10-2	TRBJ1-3	CASSEDRPSGNTIYF
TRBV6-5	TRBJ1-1	CASRQTGDTEAFF
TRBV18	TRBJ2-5	CASSALGGETQYF
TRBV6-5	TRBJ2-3	CASSYRTSGRGDTQYF
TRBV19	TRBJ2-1	CASSISGSSYNEQFF
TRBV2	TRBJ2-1	CASSGQRSYNEQFF
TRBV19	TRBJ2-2	CASRRTGRDTGELFF
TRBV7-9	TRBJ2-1	CASSSTDYNEQFF
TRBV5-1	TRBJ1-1	CASSLGTVNTEAFF
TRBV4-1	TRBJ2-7	CASSQDKSGLSSYEQYF
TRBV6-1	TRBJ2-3	CASSEEGTGFAADTQYF
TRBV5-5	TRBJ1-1	CASSLGLELEAFF
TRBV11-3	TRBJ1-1	CASSTHRGRHTEAFF
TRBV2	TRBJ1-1	CALGTEAFF
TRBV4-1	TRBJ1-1	CASSQDRAGTGLGRDTEAFF
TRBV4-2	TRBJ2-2	CASSQVGRRGRDLGELFF
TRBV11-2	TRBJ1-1	CASSLDSYVNTEAFF
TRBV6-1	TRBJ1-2	CASSEDRGGPYGYTF
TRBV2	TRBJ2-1	CAGGQLSSYNEQFF
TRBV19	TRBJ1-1	CASSTTGGTEAFF
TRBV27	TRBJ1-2	CASSYRTGPNYGYTF
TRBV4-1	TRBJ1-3	CASSQDLGTEAGNTIYF
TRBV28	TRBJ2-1	CASSSPGQTSYNEQFF
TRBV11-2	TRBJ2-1	CASSPSGRADEQFF
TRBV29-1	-	CSVGDNPYEQYF
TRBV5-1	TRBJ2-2	CASSLVGGGGELFF
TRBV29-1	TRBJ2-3	CSVEDPGARDTQYF
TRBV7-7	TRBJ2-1	CASSLAATGEQFF
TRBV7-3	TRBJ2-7	CASSLAGRLPYEQYF
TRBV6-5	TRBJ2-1	CASSYLTTHNEQFF
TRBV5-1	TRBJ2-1	CASSFQVGPNEQFF
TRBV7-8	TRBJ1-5	CASSLGRDRSWPQHF
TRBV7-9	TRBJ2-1	CASSLLVVAQFF
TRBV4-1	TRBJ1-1	CASSQGDRGRTEAFF
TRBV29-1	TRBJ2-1	CSVGRTSAYDEQFF
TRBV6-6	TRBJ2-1	CASGGLAGTLYNEQFF
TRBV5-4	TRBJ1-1	CANQNWGISEAFF
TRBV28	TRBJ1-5	CASSFRDISPQPQHF
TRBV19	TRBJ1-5	CASRHTPITGWFQPQHF
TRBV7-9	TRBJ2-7	CASSSQTEHYEQYF
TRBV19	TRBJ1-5	CASSMGGGFQPQHF
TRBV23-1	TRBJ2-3	CASSQWAGEGPDTQYF
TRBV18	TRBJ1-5	CASSRQDNQPQHF
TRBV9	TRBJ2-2	CASSPRRTKNTGELFF
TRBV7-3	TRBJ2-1	CASSLAASSYNEQFF
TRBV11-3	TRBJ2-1	CASSSPGLAGSSSYNEQFF
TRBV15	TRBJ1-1	CATINRAGSTEAFF